The next 7 T cell receptor beta chains were all read from a single sample in a study of blood T cell repertoires in COVID-19. The method was immunoSEQ multiplex PCR; TCRdb's version includes in-frame clones alone and lacks a portion of them. In the table there are 70,000 to 95,000 clones, under 90% of which are singletons. Sample: peripheral blood. The receptors derive from a woman in her 40s with active or convalescent COVID-19.

The gene calls are TRBV5-1 and TRBJ2-3; 9 nucleotides agree with TRBD2. This CDR3 contains 16 residues. CDR1 is SGHRS, CDR2 YFSETQ, per germline. V shed 3 bases and J 5 bases; nucleotides not matched to a gene: 10. The CDR3 DNA is TGCGCCAGCAGCTCAAACATAGCGGGAGATGGAGATACGCAGTATTTT. As protein: CASSSNIAGDGDTQYF.

The rearrangement links TRBV19 to TRBJ2-6; D perhaps matches TRBD1 (6 bases). Per germline, CDR1 LNHDA and CDR2 SQIVND (reference sequence). V was cut by 5 bases and J by 0 bases, with 14 bases left in between. The CDR3 totals 17 residues. CDR3 nucleotide sequence: TGTGCCAGTAGTCTGGGACATACAGACTCTGGGGCCAACGTCCTGACTTTC. It specifies CASSLGHTDSGANVLTF. Supplemented by reference TRBV19 and TRBJ2-6, the full variable domain reads DGGITQSPKYLFRKEGQNVTLSCEQNLNHDAMYWYRQDPGQGLRLIYYSQIVNDFQKGDIAEGYSVSREKKESFPLTVTSAQKNPTAFYLCASSLGHTDSGANVLTFGAGSRLTVL.

The chain has TRBV11-2 and TRBJ2-2; 7 bases fit TRBD2. This CDR3 comprises 14 residues. V dropped 5 bases and J dropped 4; count of bases not matched to a gene: 4. Germline lookup yields CDR1 SGHAT and CDR2 FQNNGV. The CDR3 is CASSLWTSTGELFF. CDR3 in DNA: TGTGCCAGCAGCCTCTGGACTAGCACCGGGGAGCTGTTTTTT.

This clone was picked up one time. Other DNA sequences in the same sample also yield this CDR3. This chain's CDR3 is CASSPPSGQETQYF. The CDR3 region has the DNA TGTGCCAGCTCACCACCGAGCGGCCAAGAGACCCAGTACTTC. The rearrangement joins TRBV18 to TRBJ2-5, with D tentatively TRBD2 (5 bases). This CDR3 has 14 residues. V was clipped by 0 bases and J by 1 base, with 6 bases between them. CDR1 is KGHSH and CDR2 is LQKENI in the germline V gene.

This clone was detected only a few times. The rearrangement joins TRBV29-1 to TRBJ2-7, with 9 bases that match TRBD2. CDR1 and CDR2 (germline): SQVTM, ANQGSEA. The CDR3 has 13 amino acids. Trimming took 3 bases from V and 2 from J; bases not matched to a gene: 2. The CDR3 DNA follows: TGCAGCGTTGAGACTAGCGGAACCTACGAGCAGTACTTC. This encodes CSVETSGTYEQYF.

The genes are TRBV7-8 and TRBJ2-7; 7 bases match TRBD1. In germline, CDR1 is SGHVS, CDR2 FQNEAQ. The CDR3 runs to 17 residues. Trimming removed 1 base from V and 3 bases from J; junction bases left unmatched: 12. The CDR3 sequence is CASSLGPLQGRIYEQYF. The CDR3 DNA sequence: TGTGCCAGCAGCTTAGGGCCTTTACAGGGGCGGATCTACGAGCAGTACTTC.

The rearrangement links TRBV28 to TRBJ2-3; 10 nucleotides match TRBD2. V shed 5 bases, J shed 3 bases, and the junction held 8 bases outside the gene matches. The V gene's germline CDR1 is MDHEN and CDR2 SYDVKM. The CDR3 extends over 16 amino acids. CDR3 bases: TGTGCCAGCAGTCCTCATGGACTAGCGGAGACAGATACGCAGTATTTT. Translated: CASSPHGLAETDTQYF.